This note documents a single T cell receptor (beta chain) sequence. Germline loops: CDR1 SGHTA, CDR2 FQGNSA. The length of the CDR3 is 14 residues. V lost 4 bases to trimming and J lost 8 bases, with 15 bases between them. This sample is part of a study of blood T cell repertoires in COVID-19. Generated by immunoSEQ multiplex PCR, the TCRdb table keeps only in-frame clones and is missing some. The table has some 110,000 clones, 80% to 90% seen once; the top ten hold about 4.8%. The chain has TRBV7-2 and TRBJ2-1, with D perhaps matching TRBD1 (6 bases). The clonotype comes from a man aged 60 to 69 with acute or convalescent COVID-19. Sequencing input: peripheral blood. In nucleotides, the CDR3 is TGTGCCAGCAGCTCGACACAGGGCTCCCATGAGCAGTTCTTC. Translated: CASSSTQGSHEQFF.